The 9 T cell receptor beta chains below come from one sample, sequenced in a study of cytomegalovirus exposure and HLA in healthy donors. PCR used 60 Vbeta primers and 13 Jbeta primers. The protocol was immunoSEQ multiplex PCR, while the TCRdb copy is restricted to in-frame clones and leaves out a portion. The table lists around 100,000 clones, about 70% of them singletons. The sequenced material came from PBMCs. The receptors originated from a man aged 25 to 40 in good health and CMV-seropositive.

This clone was counted between two and nine times. The J gene is TRBJ2-7, the V gene TRBV5-1; 10 nucleotides agree with TRBD1. This CDR3 is built from 15 residues. The V gene's germline CDR1 is SGHRS and CDR2 YFSETQ. V trimming: 3 bases; J trimming: 4 bases; junction bases outside the gene matches: 7. The CDR3 nucleotides are TGCGCCAGCAGCTCCCCGGGACAGGGGTTTTACGAGCAGTACTTC. It codes for CASSSPGQGFYEQYF.

This clone appeared a few times. The rearrangement joins TRBV30 to TRBJ1-1; D is uncertain. V lost 4 bases to trimming and J lost 1 base, with 7 bases between them. Germline V gene data show CDR1 as GTSNPN and CDR2 as SVGIG (reference sequence). This CDR3 region has 12 residues. The CDR3 nucleotides are TGTGCCTGGAAGACGGGGAACACTGAAGCTTTCTTT. This codes for CAWKTGNTEAFF. Combining the CDR3 with reference TRBV30 and TRBJ1-1 gives the whole variable domain SQTIHQWPATLVQPVGSPLSLECTVEGTSNPNLYWYRQAAGRGLQLLFYSVGIGQISSEVPQNLSASRPQDRQFILSSKKLLLSDSGFYLCAWKTGNTEAFFGQGTRLTVV.

As concerns this clone: The junction shows a germline mismatch at one end, possibly a read error. The CDR3 bases are TGTGCTAGTGGTTCCGGACCGTGGGACAGGCTCTTC. This encodes CASGSGPWDRLF. V usage is TRBV12-5 and J usage is TRBJ1-2; 8 bases are shared with TRBD1. The germline gives CDR1 LGHNT, CDR2 FRNRAP. There are 12 residues in the CDR3.

This clone has a handful of counts. V and J are TRBV4-3 and TRBJ2-1; D perhaps matches TRBD1 (6 bases). V was pared by 0 bases and J by 3 bases, with 12 bases between. The CDR3 consists of 16 residues. Germline lookup yields CDR1 LGHNA and CDR2 YSLEER. In DNA form, the CDR3 reads TGCGCCAGCAGCCAAGATTTCGGACAGAGCTACAATGAGCAGTTCTTC. Protein: CASSQDFGQSYNEQFF.

V gene TRBV9 combines with J gene TRBJ2-3, with 10 bases identical to TRBD2. V dropped 4 bases and J dropped 0; count of bases not matched to a gene: 8. The length of the CDR3 is 17 residues. Looked up from germline, CDR1 is SGDLS and CDR2 is YYNGEE. CDR3 amino acids: CASSLRVAGGSTDTQYF. DNA of the CDR3: TGTGCCAGCAGCCTGCGAGTAGCGGGGGGAAGCACAGATACGCAGTATTTT.

This clone was observed a handful of times. The V and J genes are TRBV21-1 and TRBJ2-2; whether TRBD2, the table's D call, matches the DNA was not checked. TRBV21-1 constitutes a pseudogene. This CDR3 spans 18 amino acids. The CDR3 bases are TGTGCCAGCAGCAAAAGGCCTAGCGGGGGGGGGAACACCGGGGAGCTGTTTTTT. Its translation is CASSKRPSGGGNTGELFF.

The genes are TRBV6-5 and TRBJ2-5; 8 bases fit TRBD1. The CDR3 is 15 residues long. Trimming cost V 2 bases and J 5 bases; bases outside gene matches: 7. The germline V gene encodes CDR1 MNHEY and CDR2 SVGAGI. This chain's CDR3 is CASSYAGQGTETQYF. CDR3 DNA sequence: TGTGCCAGCAGTTACGCCGGACAGGGTACGGAGACCCAGTACTTC.

The chain recombines TRBV18 with TRBJ2-5; 11 bases match TRBD1. TRBJ2-7 explains the end of the DNA better; the J call may be wrong. The CDR3 spans 14 residues. CDR1 and CDR2 from the germline V gene are KGHSH and LQKENI. The CDR3 bases are TGTGCCAGCTCACCCGGGACAGGGGGCTACGAGCAGTACTTC. It encodes CASSPGTGGYEQYF.

The chain is built from TRBV5-6 and TRBJ2-7, with D possibly TRBD1 on 5 matching bases. Trimming pared 4 bases from V and 4 bases from J, leaving 9 bases between. The length of the CDR3 is 12 residues. CDR1 and CDR2 (germline): SGHDT, YYEEEE. CDR3 region: CASSVAGYEQYF. In DNA form, the CDR3 reads TGTGCCAGCAGCGTGGCAGGGTACGAGCAGTACTTC.